These 27 T cell receptor beta chains were sequenced from one sample in a study of cytomegalovirus exposure and HLA in healthy donors. PCR involved 60 Vbeta and 13 Jbeta primers. Clones were sequenced by immunoSEQ multiplex PCR, and TCRdb holds only the in-frame ones, with some missing. This sample has tens of thousands of clones, with 78% found just once. The sequenced material came from PBMCs. The source of these receptors is a male donor in good health and CMV-seropositive.

This chain links TRBV20-1 with TRBJ2-3; D gene uncertain. The germline V gene encodes CDR1 DFQATT and CDR2 SNEGSKA (reference sequence). The CDR3 length is 11 residues. CDR3 DNA sequence: TGCAGCCCACAACACACAGATACGCAGTATTTT. This gives the protein CSPQHTDTQYF.

This rearrangement joins TRBV28 to TRBJ2-7; possibly TRBD2 for D (6 bases). The V end lost 4 bases, the J end lost 3 bases, and 28 bases lay between the germline ends. The germline gives CDR1 MDHEN, CDR2 SYDVKM. This CDR3 has 19 amino acids. This chain's CDR3 is CASSSDGGRSVLRDYEQYF. CDR3 coding DNA: TGTGCCAGCAGTTCAGACGGGGGACGAAGCGTGTTGAGGGACTACGAGCAGTACTTC.

In this sample, this clone turned up a few times. The V call is TRBV4-3, the J call TRBJ2-7; D ambiguous. Looked up from germline, CDR1 is LGHNA and CDR2 is YSLEER. Trimming removed 0 bases at V and 0 bases at J, with 12 bases between. The CDR3 has 16 residues. CDR3 sequence (DNA): TGCGCCAGCAGCCAAGATCCGGCAGGAAGCTCCTACGAGCAGTACTTC. Translating it yields CASSQDPAGSSYEQYF.

This chain joins TRBV10-3 and TRBJ1-2; TRBD1 matches at 9 bases. Trimming at V came to 2 bases and at J to 7 bases, leaving 8 bases not matched to a gene. Germline CDR1 ENHRY, CDR2 SYGVKD. CDR3 size: 15 residues. The CDR3 bases are TGTGCCATCAGTGAGCAGGGACAGGGTCGGGTTGGCTACACCTTC. Translating gives CAISEQGQGRVGYTF.

V usage is TRBV16 and J usage is TRBJ2-7; TRBD2 agrees at 8 bases. J lost 6 bases, V lost 3 bases, and 7 bases had no gene match. CDR3 length: 14 residues. Germline loops: CDR1 KGHSY, CDR2 FQNENV. CDR3 sequence reads: CASSQGLGVGEQYF. The CDR3 DNA follows: TGTGCCAGCAGCCAGGGACTAGGTGTTGGCGAGCAGTACTTC.

This sequence joins TRBV27 and TRBJ2-7; TRBD2 might be the D (6 bases). Germline V gene lookup returns CDR1 MNHEY and CDR2 SMNVEV (reference sequence). The CDR3 has 13 residues. V was pared by 8 bases and J by 3 bases, with 14 bases between. CDR3 loop: CASSYSGGYEQYF. For the CDR3, the DNA is TGTGCCAGCTCTTATAGCGGAGGCTACGAGCAGTACTTC.

The V gene is TRBV9, the J gene TRBJ2-7; TRBD2 aligns across 12 bases. With 7 bases clipped from V and 5 bases from J, the junction kept 7 bases outside the gene matches. Germline CDR1 is SGDLS and CDR2 is YYNGEE. This CDR3 is built from 14 residues. The chain's CDR3 is CASSGTSGFNEQYF. In nucleotides, the CDR3 is TGTGCCAGCTCCGGGACTAGCGGGTTCAACGAGCAGTACTTC. The full variable domain, in which reference TRBV9 and TRBJ2-7 provide the parts outside the CDR3, is DSGVTQTPKHLITATGQRVTLRCSPRSGDLSVYWYQQSLDQGLQFLIQYYNGEERAKGNILERFSAQQFPDLHSELNLSSLELGDSALYFCASSGTSGFNEQYFGPGTRLTVT.

The V gene is TRBV5-1, the J gene TRBJ2-5, with TRBD1 identical over 8 bases. The CDR3 is 14 residues long. V lost 4 bases and J lost 2; bases outside the gene matches: 4. Germline V gene data show CDR1 as SGHRS and CDR2 as YFSETQ. The CDR3 bases are TGCGCCAGCAGCACCGGACAGGGACAAGAGACCCAGTACTTC. The encoded protein is CASSTGQGQETQYF.

V gene TRBV5-4 combines with J gene TRBJ2-1, with 12 nucleotides matching TRBD2. CDR1 and CDR2 (germline): SGHNT, YYREEE (reference sequence). The CDR3 consists of 19 residues. V shed 2 bases and J 0 bases; nucleotides not matched to a gene: 9. In DNA, the CDR3 is TGTGCCAGCAGCTTCACCGGGACTAGCGGGTGGAGCTCCTACAATGAGCAGTTCTTC. Translated, it gives CASSFTGTSGWSSYNEQFF.

V and J are TRBV4-2 and TRBJ2-5; TRBD2 matches at 12 bases. Germline trimming cut 3 bases from V and 4 bases from J; bases unmatched to any gene: 9. Germline V CDR1 and CDR2: LGHNA, YNFKEQ. There are 17 residues in the CDR3. The DNA of the CDR3 is TGTGCCAGCAGCCAGGAGTCTAGCGGGAGGGCCGCAGAGACCCAGTACTTC. Translating it yields CASSQESSGRAAETQYF.

This clone qualifies as medium-sized. The V call is TRBV12-5, the J call TRBJ2-1; D call uncertain. Deletions cut 4 bases from V and 6 bases from J, with 13 bases between. Per germline, CDR1 LGHNT and CDR2 FRNRAP. The CDR3 is 14 amino acids. CDR3 region: CASGSANTPNEQFF. In DNA form, the CDR3 reads TGTGCTAGTGGTTCTGCAAACACCCCCAATGAGCAGTTCTTC.

This clone is a singleton in its sample. The V gene is TRBV6-5, the J gene TRBJ2-3; D might be TRBD2 (5 bases). Germline V CDR1 and CDR2: MNHEY, SVGAGI. The CDR3 has 15 residues. Trimming cost V 6 bases and J 0 bases, with 13 bases left between them. The DNA of the CDR3 is TGTGCCAGCAGACAACCAACGGGGAGCACAGATACGCAGTATTTT. Translating gives CASRQPTGSTDTQYF.

The CDR3 loop reads CASSIDQGLAGTDTQYF. CDR3 nucleotides: TGTGCCAGTAGTATAGATCAAGGTCTAGCGGGCACAGATACGCAGTATTTT. This chain joins TRBV19 and TRBJ2-3, with 7 bases lining up with TRBD2. This CDR3 spans 17 amino acids. The junction had 7 bases not matched to a gene; V was cut back by 0 bases and J by 1 base. CDR1 is LNHDA, CDR2 SQIVND, per germline (reference sequence).

The V and J genes are TRBV29-1 and TRBJ1-1; D uncertain. Germline assignment: CDR1 SQVTM and CDR2 ANQGSEA. The germline V and J ends were trimmed by 4 bases and 6 bases, with 15 bases remaining between them. There are 13 residues in the CDR3. The CDR3 loop reads CSVAGRARPEAFF. The CDR3 DNA follows: TGCAGCGTTGCAGGCCGAGCCCGGCCTGAAGCTTTCTTT.

The chain recombines TRBV27 with TRBJ2-7, with 10 nucleotides matching TRBD1. Trimming removed 2 bases from V and 6 bases from J; junction bases left unmatched: 7. The CDR3 consists of 15 residues. Germline assignment: CDR1 MNHEY and CDR2 SMNVEV (reference sequence). CDR3 protein: CASSLPGQGKGEQYF. CDR3 nucleotide sequence: TGTGCCAGCAGTTTACCGGGACAGGGGAAAGGCGAGCAGTACTTC.

V gene TRBV11-2 combines with J gene TRBJ2-1, with 8 positions matching TRBD2. Germline V gene lookup returns CDR1 SGHAT and CDR2 FQNNGV. CDR3 size: 15 residues. V shed 4 bases, J shed 7 bases, and the junction held 9 bases outside the gene matches. The CDR3 loop reads CASSSWAGGLNEQFF. The CDR3 bases are TGTGCCAGCAGCTCTTGGGCGGGGGGTCTAAATGAGCAGTTCTTC.

The CDR3 region is CASSPVLTGTNIQYF. In DNA form, the CDR3 reads TGTGCCAGCAGCCCCGTACTAACAGGGACGAACATTCAGTACTTC. The V call is TRBV6-1, the J call TRBJ2-4, with a tentative D call TRBD1 (6 bases). With 6 bases removed from V and 7 bases from J, the gap between germline ends came to 19 bases. The CDR3 runs 15 residues. Germline V gives CDR1 MNHNS, CDR2 SASEGT.

The V and J genes are TRBV27 and TRBJ2-7, with 8 bases lining up with TRBD1. Germline values: CDR1 MNHEY, CDR2 SMNVEV (reference sequence). V was pared by 1 base and J by 5 bases, with 10 bases of the junction left unmatched. The CDR3 is 16 residues long. The CDR3 spells CASSLWAGRGLNEQYF. DNA of the CDR3: TGTGCCAGCAGTTTATGGGCCGGCAGGGGGCTCAACGAGCAGTACTTC.

This clone has a single count. The chain recombines TRBV7-9 with TRBJ2-7, with a weak D call TRBD2 (6 bases). Germline CDR1 SEHNR, CDR2 FQNEAQ (reference sequence). This CDR3 spans 16 amino acids. Deletions cut 5 bases from V and 3 bases from J, with 20 bases between. CDR3 sequence (DNA): TGTGCCAGCAGCGACGGAGGGGTATATGGGGTCTACGAGCAGTACTTC. Its translation: CASSDGGVYGVYEQYF. The full variable domain, with the rest looked up from reference TRBV7-9 and TRBJ2-7, is DTGVSQNPRHKITKRGQNVTFRCDPISEHNRLYWYRQTLGQGPEFLTYFQNEAQLEKSRLLSDRFSAERPKGSFSTLEIQRTEQGDSAMYLCASSDGGVYGVYEQYFGPGTRLTVT.

V gene TRBV18 combines with J gene TRBJ1-2, with TRBD1 matching 12 bases. The V and J ends lost 3 bases and 7 bases, in that order; junction bases with no gene match: 6. Germline CDR1 reads KGHSH; CDR2 reads LQKENI. CDR3 length equals 15 residues. DNA for the CDR3: TGTGCCAGCTCACCCCGGGGACAGGGGGCAAGTGGCTACACCTTC. Translated: CASSPRGQGASGYTF. Supplemented by reference TRBV18 and TRBJ1-2, the full variable domain reads NAGVMQNPRHLVRRRGQEARLRCSPMKGHSHVYWYRQLPEEGLKFMVYLQKENIIDESGMPKERFSAEFPKEGPSILRIQQVVRGDSAAYFCASSPRGQGASGYTFGSGTRLTVV.

The chain is built from TRBV5-6 and TRBJ1-2; 7 bases align to TRBD1. In germline, CDR1 is SGHDT, CDR2 YYEEEE. V lost 4 bases to trimming and J lost 4 bases; unmatched junction nucleotides: 4. This CDR3 is 13 amino acids long. CDR3 residues: CASSPGQIYGYTF. CDR3 nucleotides: TGTGCCAGCAGCCCGGGACAGATCTATGGCTACACCTTC.

This clone is a singleton in its sample. The V call is TRBV5-4, the J call TRBJ2-1; 7 bases are a match to TRBD2. V shed 1 base and J 8 bases; nucleotides not matched to a gene: 9. CDR3 length equals 15 residues. CDR1 SGHNT and CDR2 YYREEE come from the germline V gene (reference sequence). This chain's CDR3 is CASSLRGDVYHEQFF. DNA for the CDR3: TGTGCCAGCAGCTTGCGGGGGGACGTTTACCATGAGCAGTTCTTC. Looking up the rest from reference TRBV5-4 and TRBJ2-1 gives the full variable domain: ETGVTQSPTHLIKTRGQQVTLRCSSQSGHNTVSWYQQALGQGPQFIFQYYREEENGRGNFPPRFSGLQFPNYSSELNVNALELDDSALYLCASSLRGDVYHEQFFGPGTRLTVL.

The chain joins TRBV10-3 to TRBJ1-2; TRBD1 matches at 9 bases. In germline, CDR1 is ENHRY, CDR2 SYGVKD. The junction had 5 bases not matched to a gene; V was cut back by 6 bases and J by 6 bases. This CDR3 has 13 amino acids. The CDR3 here is CAIRVQGADGYTF. CDR3 in DNA: TGTGCCATCAGAGTACAGGGGGCGGATGGCTACACCTTC.

This clone was counted a few times. The chain links TRBV28 to TRBJ2-7; TRBD1 agrees at 9 bases. Germline CDR1 and CDR2: MDHEN and SYDVKM. The V segment lost 6 bases and the J segment 5 bases; nucleotides outside the gene matches: 5. The CDR3 is 13 residues long. The DNA for the CDR3 is TGTGCCAGCAGGGACAGGGGAAGCGACGAGCAGTACTTC. As protein: CASRDRGSDEQYF.

V gene TRBV7-2 combines with J gene TRBJ1-2, with D possibly TRBD1 on 6 matching bases. The V and J ends lost 6 bases and 2 bases respectively, with 16 bases between them. The germline V gene encodes CDR1 SGHTA and CDR2 FQGNSA. The CDR3 consists of 15 residues. CDR3 bases: TGTGCCAGCAGTTTTATGCGCCAGGGGAACTATGGCTACACCTTC. It translates to CASSFMRQGNYGYTF.

This sequence joins TRBV6-1 and TRBJ2-5; 9 bases match TRBD2. Germline lookup yields CDR1 MNHNS and CDR2 SASEGT. Trimming took 3 bases from V and 1 from J; bases not matched to a gene: 3. The CDR3 contains 15 residues. The chain's CDR3 is CASSETSGTQETQYF. The CDR3 nucleotides are TGTGCCAGCAGTGAGACTAGCGGAACCCAAGAGACCCAGTACTTC.

The table lists this clone with a few counts. The gene calls are TRBV6-5 and TRBJ1-2; TRBD1 is a possible D gene (6 bases). Germline values: CDR1 MNHEY, CDR2 SVGAGI. The V end lost 6 bases, the J end lost 4 bases, and 15 bases lay between the germline ends. The CDR3 loop spans 14 amino acids. CDR3 sequence reads: CASSDEDSLYGYTF. Here the CDR3 DNA reads TGTGCCAGCAGCGACGAGGACAGCCTCTATGGCTACACCTTC.